This entry lists 18 T cell receptor beta chains sequenced from one sample in a study of T cells in Graves' hyperthyroidism and ophthalmopathy. RNA transcripts gave rise to amplified TCR beta CDR3 regions. TCR CDR3 underwent first-round RT-PCR with the HTBI primer set. TCRdb used MiXCR to reprocess the multiplex PCR reads, holding one entry per CDR3 protein. Among under 450,000 distinct CDR3 sequences listed, 15% to 19% were seen once. Specimen: blood. The receptors derive from a woman in her late teens or twenties with Graves' hyperthyroidism.

V usage is TRBV10-2 and J usage is TRBJ1-2; possibly TRBD1 for D (6 bases). The length of the CDR3 is 15 residues. Trimming took 4 bases from V and 1 from J, leaving 13 bases between them. Germline V CDR1 and CDR2: WSHSY, SAAADI. This chain's CDR3 is CASSGTASRNYGYTF. In nucleotides, the CDR3 is TGCGCCAGCAGTGGGACAGCTTCGCGTAACTATGGCTACACCTTC.

The V and J genes are TRBV20-1 and TRBJ2-3; tentatively, D is TRBD2 (6 bases). V shed 8 bases and J shed 4 bases, with 16 bases lying between them. This CDR3 is 13 amino acids long. Germline CDR1 reads DFQATT; CDR2 reads SNEGSKA (reference sequence). The CDR3 protein is CSKTSRGADTQYF. The DNA for the CDR3 is TGCAGTAAAACTAGCCGCGGCGCAGATACGCAGTATTTT.

The chain carries TRBV9 and TRBJ1-2; 7 positions agree with TRBD1. The germline V gene encodes CDR1 SGDLS and CDR2 YYNGEE. This CDR3 is built from 15 residues. Unmatched junction bases numbered 10, after V lost 3 bases and J lost 5 bases. CDR3 residues: CASSAQQGFEYGYTF. CDR3 bases: TGTGCCAGCAGCGCCCAACAGGGGTTCGAGTATGGCTACACCTTC.

The chain is built from TRBV19 and TRBJ1-1; maybe TRBD1 (5 bases). Germline CDR1 is LNHDA and CDR2 is SQIVND (reference sequence). V was trimmed by 1 base and J by 3 bases, leaving 9 bases between them. The CDR3 contains 14 residues. The CDR3 DNA follows: TGTGCCAGTAGTATAGGGACACGGGACACTGAAGCTTTCTTT. It specifies CASSIGTRDTEAFF.

This clonotype has more than one count but fewer than ten. The chain recombines TRBV11-2 with TRBJ2-1; 13 bases fit TRBD2. V gave up 4 bases and J gave up 6 bases; unmatched junction bases: 6. In germline, CDR1 is SGHAT, CDR2 FQNNGV. The CDR3 consists of 16 residues. This chain's CDR3 is CASSSETSGGSNEQFF. CDR3 coding DNA: TGTGCCAGCAGCTCTGAGACTAGCGGGGGGAGCAATGAGCAGTTCTTC.

This clonotype occurred a few times. CDR3 in amino acids: CSASARNTIYF. In DNA form, the CDR3 reads TGCAGTGCTAGCGCCAGAAACACCATATATTTT. The V gene is TRBV20-1, the J gene TRBJ1-3; no definite D call. Per germline, CDR1 DFQATT and CDR2 SNEGSKA (reference sequence). The CDR3 runs to 11 residues. V lost 3 bases, J lost 5 bases, and 5 bases lay in between.

Many counts were recorded for this clonotype. The chain employs TRBV18 and TRBJ1-2, with D perhaps TRBD1 (5 bases). CDR1 is KGHSH, CDR2 LQKENI, per germline. This CDR3 has 15 residues. The germline V and J ends were trimmed by 6 bases and 4 bases, with 18 bases remaining between them. CDR3 nucleotides: TGTGCCAGCTCGGCCGGGACGCCCGGATCCTATGGCTACACCTTC. This codes for CASSAGTPGSYGYTF.

This clonotype was seen repeatedly, ten times or more. The chain carries TRBV12-3 or TRBV12-4 and TRBJ1-4, with 7 bases that match TRBD1. J gave up 6 bases and V 4 bases, and 20 bases lay outside the gene matches. This CDR3 comprises 19 residues. CDR3 nucleotide sequence: TGTGCCAGCAGTTACAGGCGTACACGTTCGGGACAGCCGTATGAAAAACTGTTTTTT. Translated, it gives CASSYRRTRSGQPYEKLFF.

At least ten counts were recorded for this clonotype. The rearrangement uses TRBV5-1 and TRBJ2-1, with D possibly being TRBD2 (5 bases). The CDR3 covers 16 residues. V lost 4 bases and J 0 bases, leaving 14 bases between the germline ends. Germline assignment: CDR1 SGHRS and CDR2 YFSETQ. The CDR3 DNA sequence: TGCGCCAGCAGCCCCGGCCTAGCCATCTCCTACAATGAGCAGTTCTTC. Translated: CASSPGLAISYNEQFF.

This clonotype was recorded at least ten times. The V and J genes are TRBV12-5 and TRBJ2-7; D is perhaps TRBD2 (6 bases). The germline V and J ends were trimmed by 7 bases and 4 bases, with 23 bases remaining between them. The CDR3 spans 16 residues. Germline V gives CDR1 LGHNT, CDR2 FRNRAP. This CDR3 reads CASAPPRGIWVYEQYF. The CDR3 coding sequence is TGTGCTAGTGCCCCCCCCCGGGGGATATGGGTATACGAGCAGTACTTC.

This clonotype was counted many times. CDR3 protein: CSASSSYNEQFF. In nucleotides, the CDR3 is TGCAGTGCTTCGTCGTCCTACAATGAGCAGTTCTTC. The chain joins TRBV20-1 to TRBJ2-1; no clear D. The CDR3 runs to 12 residues. With 5 bases removed from V and 1 base from J, the gap between germline ends came to 6 bases. Germline values: CDR1 DFQATT, CDR2 SNEGSKA (reference sequence).

CDR3 residues: CASSQGSQGGYEQYF. The CDR3 DNA reads as TGCGCCAGCAGCCAAGGCTCCCAAGGAGGATACGAGCAGTACTTC. V gene TRBV4-1 combines with J gene TRBJ2-7; a possible D gene is TRBD2 (5 bases). The ends were cut back, 1 base at V and 4 bases at J, with 14 bases in the middle. CDR1 is MGHRA and CDR2 is YSYEKL in the germline V gene. The CDR3 is 15 residues long.

The V gene is TRBV6-1, the J gene TRBJ2-1, with D uncertain. With 0 bases removed from V and 5 bases from J, the gap between germline ends came to 11 bases. The CDR3 sequence is 15 residues long. Germline V gene lookup returns CDR1 MNHNS and CDR2 SASEGT. The CDR3 DNA is TGTGCCAGCAGTGAAGCAGTAGAACCAAACAATGAGCAGTTCTTC. Translating gives CASSEAVEPNNEQFF.

This clonotype was seen many times. The J gene is TRBJ2-7, the V gene TRBV7-2; 8 nucleotides agree with TRBD2. This CDR3 has 18 amino acids. Looked up from germline, CDR1 is SGHTA and CDR2 is FQGNSA. V gave up 5 bases and J gave up 2 bases; unmatched junction bases: 17. The chain's CDR3 is CASSNDVFRLAIPYEQYF. As DNA, the CDR3 is TGTGCCAGCAGCAACGACGTTTTCAGACTAGCGATCCCCTACGAGCAGTACTTC.

This rearrangement joins TRBV20-1 to TRBJ1-4; weak D call: TRBD1 (6 bases). Germline V gives CDR1 DFQATT, CDR2 SNEGSKA (reference sequence). Trimming stripped 2 bases from V and 5 bases from J, with 18 bases between. The CDR3 consists of 16 residues. As DNA, the CDR3 is TGCAGTGCTAGATCAGTGTTCAGGACAGAGAATGAAAAACTGTTTTTT. It translates to CSARSVFRTENEKLFF.

A few counts support this clonotype. The V and J genes are TRBV27 and TRBJ2-6; D is ambiguous. Trimming cost V 6 bases and J 0 bases, with 12 bases left between them. The CDR3 has 16 amino acids. Germline CDR1 MNHEY, CDR2 SMNVEV (reference sequence). The CDR3 DNA reads TGTGCCAGCAGCTCGAGCAGGAACTCTGGGGCCAACGTCCTGACTTTC. Protein sequence: CASSSSRNSGANVLTF.

This clonotype was detected a few times. V usage is TRBV4-1 and J usage is TRBJ2-3; TRBD2 matches at 11 bases. Germline values: CDR1 MGHRA, CDR2 YSYEKL. This CDR3 has 17 residues. The J segment lost 3 bases and the V segment lost 2 bases, leaving 7 bases of the junction unmatched. CDR3 in amino acids: CASSQPTSGSGTDTQYF. The CDR3 DNA sequence: TGCGCCAGCAGCCAACCAACTAGCGGGAGTGGGACAGATACGCAGTATTTT.

This chain uses TRBV4-3 with TRBJ1-1, with 11 bases identical to TRBD1. Trimming removed 2 bases from V and 4 bases from J; junction bases left unmatched: 6. The CDR3 runs 16 residues. CDR1 is LGHNA, CDR2 YSLEER, per germline. The CDR3 here is CASSQTPGTGGTEAFF. CDR3 coding DNA: TGCGCCAGCAGCCAAACGCCCGGGACAGGGGGCACTGAAGCTTTCTTT.